This TCR beta chain derives from a study of cytomegalovirus exposure and HLA in healthy donors. Vbeta (60) and Jbeta (13) primers were used in the PCR. In the original workflow: In a later analysis, of 80 million to 90 million unique beta chains, around 9.9 million appeared in at least two donors. The method was immunoSEQ multiplex PCR; TCRdb's version includes in-frame clones alone and lacks a portion of them. The DNA was the basis for D and trimming; V, J and clone size are from that table. The data hold about 160,000 clones, with about 75% observed a single time. This clone was detected only a few times. The germline V and J ends were trimmed by 6 bases and 1 base, with 9 bases remaining between them. This CDR3 comprises 13 residues. The V gene's germline CDR1 is WSHSY and CDR2 SAAADI.

The sequence came from a female donor in good health and CMV-seronegative. This sequence joins TRBV10-2 and TRBJ1-1; D not resolved. The sequenced sample consisted of PBMCs. CDR3 in amino acids: CASRVAPNTEAFF. As DNA, the CDR3 is TGCGCCAGCAGGGTAGCCCCGAACACTGAAGCTTTCTTT.